What follows are 31 T cell receptor beta chains derived from one specimen sequenced in a study of T-cell memory formation after mild COVID-19 (dated by TCRdb to the early 2020s). Library preparation employed 5' RACE. The instrument given in TCRdb is Illumina NovaSeq 6000. The raw public data were reprocessed by TCRdb itself: fastp quality trimming at Q25, MiXCR clonotype calling, in-frame beta chains only. Under each unique CDR3 protein, matching rows form one entry showing the most common genes and DNA. For this sample there are roughly 450,000 distinct CDR3 sequences; about 20% appear just once. The ten most abundant clones make up approximately 13% of the sample. The sequencing sample was made of PBMCs or a T cell subset sorted from them (not recorded which). Receptors were obtained from an adult woman who had mild COVID-19 (a few samples of this study predate the infection). The sample titles of this study are shuffled in the database, so cell type and time point are left out; the donor was told from shared clones.

In its sample, this clonotype was seen a few times. This rearrangement joins TRBV12-3 or TRBV12-4 to TRBJ2-1; 7 bases line up with TRBD1. Unmatched junction bases numbered 10, after V lost 5 bases and J lost 3 bases. The CDR3 runs to 16 residues. CDR3: CASSLTGIRVYNEQFF. CDR3 nucleotides: TGTGCCAGCAGTCTGACAGGGATAAGGGTCTACAATGAGCAGTTCTTC.

This clonotype was picked up a small number of times. The rearrangement uses TRBV9 and TRBJ2-5; 12 nucleotides agree with TRBD1. V was pared by 4 bases and J by 3 bases, with 7 bases of the junction left unmatched. The CDR3 sequence is 16 residues long. The V gene's germline CDR1 is SGDLS and CDR2 YYNGEE. In DNA form, the CDR3 reads TGTGCCAGCAGCTTGGGACAGGGGGCGCAGGAAGAGACCCAGTACTTC. Translation: CASSLGQGAQEETQYF.

This rearrangement joins TRBV9 to TRBJ2-1; D is ambiguous. Trimming took off 0 bases at V and 10 bases at J, with 11 bases between the two ends. Germline-derived CDR1 and CDR2 are SGDLS and YYNGEE. This CDR3 is built from 13 residues. As DNA, the CDR3 is TGTGCCAGCAGCGTAGGTCGCGGTCCCGAGCAGTTCTTC. Translated: CASSVGRGPEQFF.

V and J are TRBV29-1 and TRBJ2-7; no reliable D call. With 2 bases removed from V and 2 bases from J, the gap between germline ends came to 4 bases. The CDR3 totals 11 residues. Germline V gene sequence: CDR1 SQVTM, CDR2 ANQGSEA. The CDR3, as DNA: TGCAGCGTTGAAACTGCCTACGAGCAGTACTTC. This translates into CSVETAYEQYF.

This clonotype was detected a few times. This chain joins TRBV11-2 and TRBJ1-1; D gene ambiguous. The CDR3 covers 15 residues. V lost 2 bases and J lost 5, with 15 bases in between. Germline-derived CDR1 and CDR2 are SGHAT and FQNNGV. CDR3 sequence: CASSLLSRFSTEAFF. Written as DNA, the CDR3 is TGTGCCAGCAGCTTACTCTCGAGGTTTTCAACTGAAGCTTTCTTT.

This clonotype appeared a few times. This chain uses TRBV7-2 with TRBJ2-3; a weak D match, TRBD1 (6 bases). The CDR3 has 17 residues. Germline V gives CDR1 SGHTA, CDR2 FQGNSA. V lost 2 bases and J lost 3, with 18 bases in between. The chain's CDR3 is CASSLWARGVGTDTQYF. The CDR3 DNA sequence: TGTGCCAGCAGCTTATGGGCCAGGGGAGTTGGGACAGATACGCAGTATTTT.

The V call is TRBV4-1, the J call TRBJ1-1; D is undetermined. Trimming shortened V by 3 bases and J by 0 bases, and 8 bases separated the two germline ends. This CDR3 comprises 14 residues. Germline assignment: CDR1 MGHRA and CDR2 YSYEKL. The CDR3 DNA reads as TGCGCCAGCAGCCACGGCACCCTGAACACTGAAGCTTTCTTT. Amino acids: CASSHGTLNTEAFF.

V and J are TRBV24-1 and TRBJ2-1; the match to TRBD1 covers 11 bases. CDR3 length equals 14 residues. V lost 8 bases and J lost 10; bases outside the gene matches: 9. The V gene's germline CDR1 is KGHDR and CDR2 SFDVKD. The CDR3 loop is CATMGTGGYREQFF. The CDR3 DNA sequence: TGTGCCACCATGGGGACAGGGGGTTACCGCGAGCAGTTCTTC.

This clonotype was observed a few times. The chain combines TRBV10-3 with TRBJ2-6, with D possibly matching TRBD2 (6 bases). The CDR3 loop spans 15 amino acids. Trimming pared 7 bases from V and 4 bases from J, leaving 14 bases between. In germline, CDR1 is ENHRY, CDR2 SYGVKD. The CDR3 coding sequence is TGTGCCATCAATGGCGGGGCGAGGGGGGCCAACGTCCTGACTTTC. It codes for CAINGGARGANVLTF.

A few counts support this clonotype. The CDR3 sequence is CASSLSDPHEGFEQFF. The CDR3 nucleotides are TGTGCCAGCAGTTTATCCGACCCCCATGAGGGTTTTGAGCAGTTCTTC. The chain joins TRBV27 to TRBJ2-1, with D possibly being TRBD2 (5 bases). Trimming stripped 0 bases from V and 9 bases from J, with 18 bases between. Germline CDR1 MNHEY, CDR2 SMNVEV (reference sequence). The CDR3 extends over 16 amino acids.

This sequence joins TRBV24-1 and TRBJ2-1; D may correspond to TRBD1 or TRBD2 (5 bases each). Germline values: CDR1 KGHDR, CDR2 SFDVKD. V lost 3 bases to trimming and J lost 6 bases, with 11 bases between them. CDR3 size: 14 residues. CDR3 sequence reads: CATSDPGTGNEQFF. The CDR3 DNA follows: TGTGCCACCAGTGATCCCGGGACGGGCAATGAGCAGTTCTTC.

The chain uses TRBV10-3 and TRBJ2-5; D is unclear. Per germline, CDR1 ENHRY and CDR2 SYGVKD. Trimming removed 0 bases at V and 5 bases at J, with 4 bases between. The CDR3 loop spans 12 amino acids. The CDR3, as DNA: TGTGCCATCAGTGAGTCGGTGGAGACCCAGTACTTC. The encoded protein is CAISESVETQYF.

This clonotype has just a few counts. This chain uses TRBV2 with TRBJ2-7; 10 bases are shared with TRBD2. The J segment lost 3 bases and the V segment lost 0 bases, leaving 2 bases of the junction unmatched. Germline V gives CDR1 SNHLY, CDR2 FYNNEI. The CDR3 contains 15 residues. The CDR3 loop is CASSEATSGFYEQYF. The CDR3 bases are TGTGCCAGCAGTGAAGCGACTAGCGGGTTCTACGAGCAGTACTTC. The full variable domain, completed using reference TRBV2 and TRBJ2-7, is EPEVTQTPSHQVTQMGQEVILRCVPISNHLYFYWYRQILGQKVEFLVSFYNNEISEKSEIFDDQFSVERPDGSNFTLKIRSTKLEDSAMYFCASSEATSGFYEQYFGPGTRLTVT.

This clonotype was counted at least ten times. The V call is TRBV12-3 or TRBV12-4, the J call TRBJ1-1; the match to TRBD1 covers 10 bases. V trimming: 5 bases; J trimming: 8 bases; junction bases outside the gene matches: 11. The CDR3 runs to 15 residues. The CDR3 loop reads CASSTGDRGNWEAFF. CDR3 DNA sequence: TGTGCCAGCAGTACTGGGGACAGGGGTAACTGGGAAGCTTTCTTT.

The table lists this clonotype with a few counts. J is TRBJ2-1 and V is TRBV7-2; D possibly corresponds to TRBD2 (5 bases). Germline CDR1 SGHTA, CDR2 FQGNSA. With 1 base removed from V and 5 bases from J, the gap between germline ends came to 12 bases. This CDR3 has 15 residues. Here the CDR3 DNA reads TGTGCCAGCAGCTTAGGTGCGGGTATAAACAATGAGCAGTTCTTC. As protein: CASSLGAGINNEQFF. The full variable domain, with the rest looked up from reference TRBV7-2 and TRBJ2-1, is GAGVSQSPSNKVTEKGKDVELRCDPISGHTALYWYRQSLGQGLEFLIYFQGNSAPDKSGLPSDRFSAERTGGSVSTLTIQRTQQEDSAVYLCASSLGAGINNEQFFGPGTRLTVL.

This clonotype was recorded a few times. The chain uses TRBV28 and TRBJ1-5; TRBD1 aligns across 7 bases. CDR1 and CDR2 (germline): MDHEN, SYDVKM. This CDR3 comprises 17 residues. J gave up 0 bases and V 4 bases, and 9 bases lay outside the gene matches. The CDR3 sequence: CASSSKTYRGSNQPQHF. The CDR3 coding sequence is TGTGCCAGCAGTTCCAAAACCTACAGGGGTAGCAATCAGCCCCAGCATTTT. The full variable domain, rest sourced from reference TRBV28 and TRBJ1-5, is DVKVTQSSRYLVKRTGEKVFLECVQDMDHENMFWYRQDPGLGLRLIYFSYDVKMKEKGDIPEGYSVSREKKERFSLILESASTNQTSMYLCASSSKTYRGSNQPQHFGDGTRLSIL.

The chain combines TRBV27 with TRBJ1-2; 8 nucleotides match TRBD1. Germline V gene data show CDR1 as MNHEY and CDR2 as SMNVEV (reference sequence). The junction had 15 bases not matched to a gene; V was cut back by 8 bases and J by 4 bases. The CDR3 has 16 residues. The chain's CDR3 is CASSLTSGGDLYGYTF. The CDR3 nucleotides read TGTGCCAGCTCCCTAACGTCAGGGGGCGATCTCTATGGCTACACCTTC.

The sample holds many counts of this clonotype. The chain combines TRBV4-2 with TRBJ2-4; D remains ambiguous. The CDR3 has 11 amino acids. Germline CDR1 and CDR2: LGHNA and YNFKEQ. The ends were cut back, 3 bases at V and 5 bases at J, with 2 bases in the middle. In DNA, the CDR3 is TGTGCCAGCAGCCAGGAAAACATTCAGTACTTC. Translation gives CASSQENIQYF.

The sample holds a few counts of this clonotype. The V gene is TRBV11-2, the J gene TRBJ2-7, with TRBD2 identical over 7 bases. This CDR3 has 13 amino acids. Per the germline V gene, CDR1 is SGHAT and CDR2 is FQNNGV. The V gene end was trimmed by 4 bases and the J gene end by 5 bases; junction bases not matched to a gene: 5. This CDR3 is CASSSGLVNEQYF. The CDR3 DNA sequence: TGTGCCAGCAGCTCCGGACTAGTCAACGAGCAGTACTTC.

This chain links TRBV6-5 with TRBJ2-7, with D possibly being TRBD1 or TRBD2 (5 bases each). The CDR3 is made up of 13 amino acids. Between the trimmed V and J ends, which lost 2 bases and 3 bases, there was a span of 8 bases. Germline assignment: CDR1 MNHEY and CDR2 SVGAGI. The CDR3 bases are TGTGCCAGCAGTTACCGGGACGGCTACGAGCAGTACTTC. It yields the protein CASSYRDGYEQYF.

This chain joins TRBV6-2 or TRBV6-3 and TRBJ1-5; TRBD1 matches at 7 bases. V lost 4 bases and J lost 0; bases outside the gene matches: 12. Germline-derived CDR1 and CDR2 are MNHEY and SVGEGT. The CDR3 sequence is 18 residues long. The CDR3 loop is CASSFTPSDRYSNQPQHF. CDR3 nucleotide sequence: TGTGCCAGCAGTTTTACCCCATCGGACAGGTATAGCAATCAGCCCCAGCATTTT.

V usage is TRBV3-1 and J usage is TRBJ1-2; D unresolved. V lost 0 bases and J 8 bases, leaving 7 bases between the germline ends. The germline CDR1 and CDR2 sequences are LGHDT and YNNKEL (reference sequence). There are 12 residues in the CDR3. The CDR3 is CASSQESVGYTF. Here the CDR3 DNA reads TGTGCCAGCAGCCAAGAGAGCGTCGGCTACACCTTC.

This clonotype was counted between two and nine times. CDR3 amino acids: CASSLARQGLFLPQHF. The CDR3 DNA sequence: TGTGCCAGCAGCTTAGCGAGACAGGGACTTTTTCTGCCCCAGCATTTT. This chain connects TRBV7-2 to TRBJ1-5; 7 bases are a match to TRBD1. Germline V gives CDR1 SGHTA, CDR2 FQGNSA. This CDR3 region has 16 residues. With V trimmed by 0 bases and J by 9 bases, 11 bases remained unmatched.

This chain joins TRBV29-1 and TRBJ2-7; D is tentatively TRBD1 or TRBD2 (5 bases each). The CDR3 spans 13 residues. The germline CDR1 and CDR2 sequences are SQVTM and ANQGSEA. Trimming took off 2 bases at V and 2 bases at J, with 10 bases between the two ends. The CDR3 reads CSVERGGAYEQYF. In DNA form, the CDR3 reads TGCAGCGTTGAACGTGGGGGTGCCTACGAGCAGTACTTC.

The V and J genes are TRBV18 and TRBJ2-2; 9 positions match TRBD2. The germline gives CDR1 KGHSH, CDR2 LQKENI. CDR3 length equals 17 residues. Unmatched junction bases numbered 8, after V lost 5 bases and J lost 1 base. CDR3 in amino acids: CASSRGTSLENTGELFF. The CDR3 region has the DNA TGTGCCAGCTCAAGAGGGACTAGCTTAGAGAACACCGGGGAGCTGTTTTTT.

This clonotype has only a few counts. The V call is TRBV6-2 or TRBV6-3, the J call TRBJ2-2; D perhaps matches TRBD2 (6 bases). The ends were cut back, 6 bases at V and 10 bases at J, with 18 bases in the middle. Germline V gives CDR1 MNHEY, CDR2 SVGEGT. There are 14 residues in the CDR3. CDR3 sequence reads: CASSTPPPGLELFF. CDR3 bases: TGTGCCAGCAGCACACCACCGCCGGGACTGGAGCTGTTTTTT.

This clonotype came up a few times. The J gene is TRBJ2-7, the V gene TRBV11-3; TRBD2 matches 7 bases. The trim removed 5 bases at V and 7 bases at J, leaving 14 bases unmatched. Germline V gives CDR1 SGHNT, CDR2 YENEEA. The length of the CDR3 is 15 residues. The CDR3 loop reads CASSRSRDYVGEQYF. The CDR3 nucleotides read TGTGCCAGCAGCCGGAGCCGGGACTACGTAGGGGAGCAGTACTTC.

This clonotype was detected only a few times. The chain combines TRBV7-3 with TRBJ2-1; 10 nucleotides agree with TRBD2. Per the germline V gene, CDR1 is SGHTA and CDR2 is FQGTGA. CDR3 length: 16 residues. V shed 3 bases, J shed 8 bases, and the junction held 10 bases outside the gene matches. CDR3 protein: CASSLSGGARVYEQFF. DNA for the CDR3: TGTGCCAGCAGCTTGAGCGGGGGGGCCCGTGTGTATGAGCAGTTCTTC.

This clonotype has a handful of counts. The V call is TRBV20-1, the J call TRBJ2-5, with D maybe TRBD1 (7 bases). Germline V gene lookup returns CDR1 DFQATT and CDR2 SNEGSKA (reference sequence). The V gene lost 2 bases and the J gene lost 7 bases, with 14 bases spanning the gap. The CDR3 covers 13 residues. CDR3: CSARSGGGGTQYF. The CDR3 DNA reads TGCAGTGCTAGATCCGGAGGGGGCGGGACCCAGTACTTC.

This clonotype occurred a few times. The genes are TRBV24-1 and TRBJ2-2; 9 positions match TRBD1. This CDR3 is 15 amino acids long. Germline-derived CDR1 and CDR2 are KGHDR and SFDVKD. Germline trimming cut 7 bases from V and 3 bases from J; bases unmatched to any gene: 5. CDR3 nucleotides: TGTGCCACCAGGGGACAGGGCGTCGACACCGGGGAGCTGTTTTTT. This encodes CATRGQGVDTGELFF.

The rearrangement links TRBV7-3 to TRBJ2-6; TRBD2 matches at 8 bases. V shed 6 bases, J shed 1 base, and the junction held 11 bases outside the gene matches. Per the germline V gene, CDR1 is SGHTA and CDR2 is FQGTGA. The CDR3 totals 18 residues. This CDR3 reads CASSGLAGTSSGANVLTF. CDR3 nucleotides: TGTGCCAGCAGTGGATTAGCGGGAACTTCGTCTGGGGCCAACGTCCTGACTTTC.